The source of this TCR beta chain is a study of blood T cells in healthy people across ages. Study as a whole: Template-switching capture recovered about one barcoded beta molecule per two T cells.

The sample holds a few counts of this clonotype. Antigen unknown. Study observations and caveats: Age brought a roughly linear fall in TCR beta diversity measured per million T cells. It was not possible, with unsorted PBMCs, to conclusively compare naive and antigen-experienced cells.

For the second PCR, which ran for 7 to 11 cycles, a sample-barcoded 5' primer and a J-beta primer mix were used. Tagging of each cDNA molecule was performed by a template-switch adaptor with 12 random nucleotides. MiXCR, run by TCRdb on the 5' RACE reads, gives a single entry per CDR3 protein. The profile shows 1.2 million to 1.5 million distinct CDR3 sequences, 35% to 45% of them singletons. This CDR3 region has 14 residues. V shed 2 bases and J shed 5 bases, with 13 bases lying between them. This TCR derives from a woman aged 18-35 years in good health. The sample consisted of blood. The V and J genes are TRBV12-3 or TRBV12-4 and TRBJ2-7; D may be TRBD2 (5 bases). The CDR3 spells CASSLRRRPDEQYF. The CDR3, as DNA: TGTGCCAGCAGTTTAAGGCGGAGGCCTGACGAGCAGTACTTC.